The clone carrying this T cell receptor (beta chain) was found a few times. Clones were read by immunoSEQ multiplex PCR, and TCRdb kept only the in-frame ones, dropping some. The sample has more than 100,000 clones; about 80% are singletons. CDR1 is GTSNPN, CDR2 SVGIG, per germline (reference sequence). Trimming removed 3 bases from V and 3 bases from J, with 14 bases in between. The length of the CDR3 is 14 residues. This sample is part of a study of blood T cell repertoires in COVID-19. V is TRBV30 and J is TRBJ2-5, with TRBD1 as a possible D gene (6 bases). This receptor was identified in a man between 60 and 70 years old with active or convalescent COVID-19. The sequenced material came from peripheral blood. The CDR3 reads CAWSLGGQEETQYF. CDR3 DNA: TGTGCCTGGAGCCTAGGGGGACAAGAAGAGACCCAGTACTTC.